This T cell receptor (beta chain) stems from a study of blood T cell repertoires in COVID-19. Study-level background: T cells, B-cell-depleted T cells, or PBMCs provided the cDNA or gDNA that served as material.

Produced via immunoSEQ multiplex PCR; TCRdb's table is partial and in-frame only. Of 250,000 to 350,000 clones in the sample, roughly 90% were seen once. With 5 bases removed from V and 5 bases from J, the gap between germline ends came to 9 bases. Germline-derived CDR1 and CDR2 are MGHDK and SYGVNS. CDR3 length equals 13 residues. This sequence joins TRBV25-1 and TRBJ1-4, with D maybe TRBD1 (5 bases). This sequence originates from a man between 18 and 29 years old who had recovered from COVID-19. The sequenced sample consisted of peripheral blood. The CDR3 spells CASSSGANEKLFF. The CDR3 DNA is TGTGCCAGCAGTAGCGGGGCCAATGAAAAACTGTTTTTT.